Presented here are 3 T cell receptor beta chains from one specimen sequenced in a study of spatial heterogeneity in lung cancer. Time point: sample taken at primary tumor resection. Whole RNA was taken from tumor, nontumor lung or frozen PBMC; it was then sequenced unsorted. TCRdb independently ran MiXCR on the 5' RACE reads; one entry per CDR3 protein. The table shows thousands of distinct CDR3 sequences, with about 22% occurring only once. Sequencing was performed on normal lung tissue next to the tumor, taken at surgery. The origin of the receptors is a female donor with early-stage non-small cell lung cancer.

Remarks on this clonotype: Since it is a stray read in a library aimed at alpha chains, this beta chain has a size that is not meaningful. The CDR3 nucleotides read TGTGCCAGCAGCTCCTCCCCGAAGGGCTATGGCTACACCTTC. Amino acid sequence: CASSSSPKGYGYTF. The rearrangement links TRBV7-2 to TRBJ1-2; D not resolved. The germline V and J ends were trimmed by 4 bases and 4 bases, with 13 bases remaining between them. Looked up from germline, CDR1 is SGHTA and CDR2 is FQGNSA. The CDR3 spans 14 residues.

Regarding this clonotype: Being off target in a library aimed at alpha chains, this beta chain has a size of little meaning. The chain is built from TRBV28 and TRBJ2-3; 8 bases line up with TRBD2. CDR3 length equals 15 residues. Germline V gene lookup returns CDR1 MDHEN and CDR2 SYDVKM. V lost 5 bases to trimming and J lost 4 bases; unmatched junction nucleotides: 8. The CDR3 region is CASSPAAGGADTQYF. DNA for the CDR3: TGTGCCAGCAGTCCGGCTGCGGGGGGCGCAGATACGCAGTATTTT.

Details on this clonotype: This beta chain appears as a stray read in a library generated for alpha chains; its size is not informative. CDR3 in amino acids: CASSLPGADTQYF. The CDR3 DNA reads as TGTGCCAGCAGTCTACCGGGAGCGGATACGCAGTATTTT. This sequence joins TRBV2 and TRBJ2-3, with a weak D call TRBD2 (6 bases). This CDR3 is 13 amino acids long. The germline V and J ends were trimmed by 5 bases and 6 bases, with 12 bases remaining between them. Germline CDR1 is SNHLY and CDR2 is FYNNEI.